Each of the 16 T cell receptor beta chains below was sequenced from the same sample in a study of CXCR3-negative and CXCR3-positive naive CD8 T cells (dated 2019 in TCRdb). TCRdb names NextSeq 550 as the instrument used. The Human TCR Profiling Kit (MiLaboratory) was used to make UMI-labeled 5' RACE TRB cDNA libraries. TCRdb reprocessed the reads, and each CDR3 protein sequence is entered once, without DNA. This sample's table has entries for tens of thousands of distinct CDR3 sequences. Together, the top ten hold about 14% of the sample. The sample was memory CD8+ T cells from blood. This specimen's cell subset or site label, interpreted: conventional CD8+ memory T cells (TMEM), sorted as controls. The receptors shown here come from a human donor in good health. Some clones in this sample may be carry-over from other donors' samples.

J is TRBJ2-3 and V is TRBV2. Germline CDR1 is SNHLY and CDR2 is FYNNEI. This CDR3 comprises 13 residues. The CDR3 region is CASTERGTDTQYF.

V and J are TRBV6-9 and TRBJ2-1; the D call from TCRdb, TRBD1, cannot be confirmed without DNA. The germline CDR1 and CDR2 sequences are MNHGY and SVAAGI. The CDR3 consists of 13 residues. The CDR3 sequence is CASSFGGMNEQFF.

This chain connects TRBV6-2 or TRBV6-3 to TRBJ2-2; the D gene TCRdb calls, TRBD1, cannot be checked with no DNA. The V gene's germline CDR1 is MNHEY and CDR2 SVGEGT. The CDR3 is 14 amino acids. CDR3 sequence: CASSYRGDTGELFF.

The V gene is TRBV5-1, the J gene TRBJ2-7; the TRBD2 assignment by TCRdb is unverifiable without DNA. The germline CDR1 and CDR2 sequences are SGHRS and YFSETQ. The CDR3 consists of 15 residues. CDR3 loop: CASSPGDGTNLEQYF.

The V gene is TRBV15, the J gene TRBJ2-3; the TCRdb call, TRBD1, lacks DNA for checking. There are 19 residues in the CDR3. Germline V CDR1 and CDR2: LNHNV, YYDKDF (reference sequence). CDR3 sequence reads: CATSKRQLSRGYYTDTQYF.

J is TRBJ2-1 and V is TRBV29-1; TCRdb gives TRBD2 as the D gene, but with no DNA this cannot be confirmed. CDR1 and CDR2 (germline): SQVTM, ANQGSEA. CDR3 length: 17 amino acids. CDR3 amino acids: CSGSASGGAYIYNEQFF.

This sequence joins TRBV27 and TRBJ2-1; lacking DNA, the TRBD1 call made by TCRdb goes unchecked. The CDR3 has 16 amino acids. Germline V gene lookup returns CDR1 MNHEY and CDR2 SMNVEV (reference sequence). The chain's CDR3 is CASSPSFGTSYNEQFF.

This chain's CDR3 is CSVMVGAGEAFF. This sequence joins TRBV29-1 and TRBJ1-1; TCRdb's assignment of TRBD1 cannot be checked, as there is no DNA. From germline, CDR1 is SQVTM and CDR2 ANQGSEA. CDR3 size: 12 residues.

The genes are TRBV18 and TRBJ2-2; the D call of TRBD1 rests on TCRdb alone, since no DNA is present to check it. The CDR3 totals 16 residues. Germline CDR1 and CDR2: KGHSH and LQKENI. The CDR3 here is CASSPPNRVNTGELFF.

The CDR3 here is CASSSPTVLYF. The gene calls are TRBV27 and TRBJ2-7; TCRdb gives TRBD1 as the D gene, but with no DNA this cannot be confirmed. This CDR3 has 11 residues. Germline V gene sequence: CDR1 MNHEY, CDR2 SMNVEV (reference sequence).

The chain links TRBV6-5 to TRBJ1-1; TCRdb names TRBD1, which stays unverified in the absence of DNA. Germline CDR1 MNHEY, CDR2 SVGAGI. This CDR3 contains 15 residues. The CDR3: CASRNDRGRWTEAFF.

The chain uses TRBV6-4 and TRBJ2-3; TCRdb's D gene call, TRBD2, goes unchecked for lack of DNA. The germline CDR1 and CDR2 sequences are MRHNA and SNTAGT. CDR3 length equals 14 residues. The CDR3: CASSARGGTDTQYF.

This rearrangement joins TRBV21-1 to TRBJ1-1; TCRdb's D call of TRBD1 is untestable without DNA. TRBV21-1 is a listed pseudogene. This CDR3 comprises 18 residues. The CDR3 sequence: CASSPRDVGRSMNTEAFF.

CDR3 sequence reads: CASSYPVSEAFF. This chain links TRBV6-2 or TRBV6-3 with TRBJ1-1; TCRdb returns TRBD1, unconfirmable since there is no DNA. CDR1 MNHEY and CDR2 SVGEGT come from the germline V gene. The CDR3 spans 12 residues.

The chain carries TRBV7-2 and TRBJ2-3. The CDR3 loop spans 13 amino acids. Per the germline V gene, CDR1 is SGHTA and CDR2 is FQGNSA. The CDR3 reads CASSLDGADTQYF.

V is TRBV12-3 or TRBV12-4 and J is TRBJ2-1; checking the TCRdb D call of TRBD2 is not possible without DNA. CDR3 size: 18 residues. The CDR3 loop is CASSLRGLLAGVYNEQFF.